These 14 T cell receptor beta chains were sequenced from one sample in a study of cytomegalovirus exposure and HLA in healthy donors. PCR employed 60 Vbeta and 13 Jbeta primers. Data came from immunoSEQ multiplex PCR; TCRdb stores just in-frame clones and leaves some out. The table has about 160,000 clones, roughly 80% seen once. Sequenced: PBMCs. The receptors here all came from a woman in her 50s in good health and CMV-seronegative.

CDR3 DNA sequence: TGTGCCAGCAGTGACAGGGTAACTGAAGCTTTCTTT. Translated: CASSDRVTEAFF. The rearrangement links TRBV28 to TRBJ1-1; 7 nucleotides line up with TRBD1. Germline-derived CDR1 and CDR2 are MDHEN and SYDVKM. This CDR3 contains 12 residues. Trimming removed 5 bases from V and 5 bases from J; junction bases left unmatched: 2.

Regarding this clone: The same CDR3 is also encoded by other DNA sequences in this sample. The V gene is TRBV7-2, the J gene TRBJ2-7, with 9 bases that match TRBD1. V lost 5 bases and J lost 2; bases outside the gene matches: 4. Germline V lookup: CDR1 SGHTA, CDR2 FQGNSA. The CDR3 spans 14 residues. The DNA for the CDR3 is TGTGCCAGCAGCCTAACAGGGGGCACCTACGAGCAGTACTTC. Translated, it gives CASSLTGGTYEQYF.

This chain joins TRBV7-2 and TRBJ1-1; a possible D gene is TRBD1 (5 bases). The germline CDR1 and CDR2 sequences are SGHTA and FQGNSA. V dropped 4 bases and J dropped 7 bases, with 10 bases sitting between them. The CDR3 is 12 amino acids. The DNA of the CDR3 is TGTGCCAGCAGCTCCCAGGGCCTTGAAGCTTTCTTT. Amino acids: CASSSQGLEAFF.

The chain employs TRBV11-2 and TRBJ1-4; 7 positions match TRBD1. The trim removed 4 bases at V and 7 bases at J, leaving 6 bases unmatched. Germline CDR1 and CDR2: SGHAT and FQNNGV. The CDR3 consists of 14 residues. This chain's CDR3 is CASSSRGAGEKLFF. The CDR3 DNA follows: TGTGCCAGCAGCTCCAGGGGGGCCGGTGAAAAACTGTTTTTT.

The chain couples TRBV7-2 to TRBJ2-5, with TRBD1 matching over 12 bases. Germline lookup yields CDR1 SGHTA and CDR2 FQGNSA. Trimming at V came to 4 bases and at J to 5 bases, leaving 8 bases not matched to a gene. The CDR3 is made up of 16 amino acids. The CDR3 loop reads CASSSYRDRGQETQYF. In DNA, the CDR3 is TGTGCCAGCAGCTCCTACCGGGACAGGGGGCAGGAGACCCAGTACTTC.

The chain combines TRBV21-1 with TRBJ1-5; TRBD1 reflects the table's D call only, with no check against the DNA. TRBV21-1 is described as a pseudogene. The CDR3 totals 16 residues. The CDR3 loop reads CASSSRTDRQHQPQHF. CDR3 nucleotides: TGTGCCAGCAGCTCACGGACCGACAGGCAACATCAGCCCCAGCATTTT.

The V call is TRBV11-1, the J call TRBJ2-2, with D maybe TRBD1 (6 bases). The V and J ends lost 5 bases and 5 bases respectively, with 9 bases between them. The CDR3 is made up of 13 amino acids. The germline V gene has CDR1 SGHAT and CDR2 FQDESV (reference sequence). CDR3 bases: TGTGCCAGCAGCCCTAGGGGGACCGGGGAGCTGTTTTTT. This codes for CASSPRGTGELFF.

The chain has TRBV4-3 and TRBJ2-7; 8 nucleotides match TRBD1. Germline trimming cut 6 bases from V and 3 bases from J; bases unmatched to any gene: 7. The germline gives CDR1 LGHNA, CDR2 YSLEER. This CDR3 comprises 14 residues. CDR3 in amino acids: CASSQGQDNYEQYF. Written as DNA, the CDR3 is TGCGCCAGCAGTCAGGGACAGGACAACTACGAGCAGTACTTC.

The V and J genes are TRBV28 and TRBJ2-7; 11 bases map to TRBD2. V dropped 5 bases and J dropped 4; count of bases not matched to a gene: 10. The germline CDR1 and CDR2 sequences are MDHEN and SYDVKM. The CDR3 totals 16 residues. This CDR3 reads CASSGPGTSGDYEQYF. The CDR3, as DNA: TGTGCCAGCAGTGGCCCCGGGACTAGCGGCGATTACGAGCAGTACTTC.

The chain is built from TRBV5-8 and TRBJ2-7, with 7 bases aligning to TRBD2. V lost 1 base to trimming and J lost 13 bases; unmatched junction nucleotides: 14. Germline V gives CDR1 SGHTS, CDR2 YDEGEE. CDR3 length equals 14 residues. The CDR3 sequence is CASSLRGGTTHGYF. The CDR3 coding sequence is TGTGCCAGCAGCTTGAGAGGCGGGACTACCCACGGATACTTC.

This clone was counted between two and nine times. J is TRBJ2-7 and V is TRBV29-1, with 8 bases lining up with TRBD1. From germline, CDR1 is SQVTM and CDR2 ANQGSEA. J gave up 6 bases and V 3 bases, and 7 bases lay outside the gene matches. This CDR3 contains 13 residues. The CDR3: CSVEDRVKGEQYF. CDR3 in DNA: TGCAGCGTTGAGGACAGGGTCAAAGGCGAGCAGTACTTC.

The chain joins TRBV10-3 to TRBJ2-1; 8 nucleotides agree with TRBD1. Losses at the gene ends were 5 bases for V and 5 bases for J; bases not matched to a gene: 5. The CDR3 is 14 amino acids. The germline V gene has CDR1 ENHRY and CDR2 SYGVKD. The CDR3 nucleotides are TGTGCCATCAGTACGACAGGGGACCACAATGAGCAGTTCTTC. Protein product: CAISTTGDHNEQFF.

The V and J genes are TRBV7-2 and TRBJ1-1; 10 bases agree with TRBD1. The CDR3 is made up of 16 amino acids. V gave up 5 bases and J gave up 0 bases; unmatched junction bases: 6. Germline lookup yields CDR1 SGHTA and CDR2 FQGNSA. CDR3 DNA: TGTGCCAGCAGCACCCGGACAGGGGGAATGAACACTGAAGCTTTCTTT. Translated: CASSTRTGGMNTEAFF.

The rearrangement links TRBV7-2 to TRBJ2-7, with D possibly matching TRBD2 (7 bases). Germline V CDR1 and CDR2: SGHTA, FQGNSA. The V and J ends lost 6 bases and 3 bases respectively, with 15 bases between them. CDR3 size: 14 residues. The CDR3 bases are TGTGCCAGCAGAACTAAAGGGGGGGTCTACGAGCAGTACTTC. Its translation is CASRTKGGVYEQYF.